This T cell receptor (beta chain) was recovered during a study of cytomegalovirus exposure and HLA in healthy donors. Study information: One earlier analysis, a look at around 170 million T cells, found some 120 million unique TCR beta sequences. General observations from the study: HLA allele associations emerged for under 20,000 TCR beta sequences in a later analysis, at 0.05 false discovery rate.

Trimming cost V 7 bases and J 4 bases; bases outside gene matches: 7. Germline CDR1 reads MNHEY; CDR2 reads SVGAGI. CDR3 length equals 14 residues. As concerns this clone: The antigen is unknown.

The PCR ran on 60 Vbeta and 13 Jbeta primers. Sequencing was performed with immunoSEQ multiplex PCR; in TCRdb, only in-frame clones are kept and a portion is missing. The profile shows around 120,000 clones, approximately 80% of them singletons. The specimen was PBMCs. This TCR derives from a woman aged 40 to 50 in good health and CMV-seropositive. The V gene is TRBV6-5, the J gene TRBJ1-1; 9 bases match TRBD1. Here the CDR3 DNA reads TGTGCCAGCACCGATACAGGGGGCGGCACTGAAGCTTTCTTT. It specifies CASTDTGGGTEAFF.